The 7 T cell receptor beta chains in this list originate from one sample, sequenced in a study of cytomegalovirus exposure and HLA in healthy donors. PCR used 60 Vbeta primers and 13 Jbeta primers. Only in-frame clones appear in the TCRdb table, and some are missing; sequencing was by immunoSEQ multiplex PCR. This sample carries 130,000 to 150,000 clones, with under 3.5% going to the ten biggest clones. Sequenced sample: PBMCs. Receptor source: a man aged 35-49 years in good health and CMV-seronegative.

The chain has TRBV6-5 and TRBJ1-2; 8 nucleotides agree with TRBD1. The V gene's germline CDR1 is MNHEY and CDR2 SVGAGI. Losses at the gene ends were 8 bases for V and 6 bases for J; bases not matched to a gene: 8. The CDR3 is 13 amino acids. The CDR3 nucleotides are TGTGCCAGCCGAGAGTACAGGGGGAATGGCTACACCTTC. It specifies CASREYRGNGYTF.

J is TRBJ1-3 and V is TRBV5-1; 7 bases are shared with TRBD1. Trimming took 4 bases from V and 3 from J; bases not matched to a gene: 4. The CDR3 length is 14 residues. Germline-derived CDR1 and CDR2 are SGHRS and YFSETQ. The DNA of the CDR3 is TGCGCCAGCAGCCTGCAGGGGGATGGAAACACCATATATTTT. Protein product: CASSLQGDGNTIYF.

This chain connects TRBV19 to TRBJ2-7; D may be TRBD2 (5 bases). This CDR3 comprises 15 residues. Deletions cut 1 base from V and 5 bases from J, with 15 bases between. The germline CDR1 and CDR2 sequences are LNHDA and SQIVND (reference sequence). The CDR3 sequence: CASSIAEGWLDEQYF. The CDR3 region has the DNA TGTGCCAGTAGTATAGCCGAGGGTTGGCTCGACGAGCAGTACTTC.

V usage is TRBV9 and J usage is TRBJ1-2, with TRBD1 matching 8 bases. The CDR3 runs to 17 residues. Germline V gene sequence: CDR1 SGDLS, CDR2 YYNGEE. After removal of 4 bases from V and 8 bases from J, the junction contained 19 bases not matched to a gene. The CDR3 reads CASSTTPRSQGASGYTF. The CDR3 nucleotides are TGTGCCAGCAGCACAACCCCCCGGAGCCAGGGGGCTTCGGGCTACACCTTC.

The chain uses TRBV7-2 and TRBJ2-3, with unresolved D. V shed 1 base and J shed 2 bases, with 10 bases lying between them. Germline-derived CDR1 and CDR2 are SGHTA and FQGNSA. This CDR3 is built from 15 residues. The CDR3 DNA reads TGTGCCAGCAGCTTAGTTTCCAGTCACACAGATACGCAGTATTTT. Translation: CASSLVSSHTDTQYF.

This sequence joins TRBV5-1 and TRBJ2-3, with 7 bases identical to TRBD2. Trimming at V came to 2 bases and at J to 0 bases, leaving 12 bases not matched to a gene. CDR1 and CDR2 (germline): SGHRS, YFSETQ. The CDR3 length is 18 residues. The CDR3 spells CASSFERASGASTDTQYF. For the CDR3, the DNA is TGCGCCAGCAGCTTCGAGAGGGCTAGCGGTGCTAGCACAGATACGCAGTATTTT.

The genes are TRBV4-2 and TRBJ1-3; 8 bases are a match to TRBD1. CDR1 and CDR2 from the germline V gene are LGHNA and YNFKEQ. V shed 1 base and J 4 bases; nucleotides not matched to a gene: 3. The CDR3 has 15 residues. The CDR3 DNA is TGTGCCAGCAGCCAAGCCAGGGGGCTCGGAAACACCATATATTTT. Amino acid sequence: CASSQARGLGNTIYF.